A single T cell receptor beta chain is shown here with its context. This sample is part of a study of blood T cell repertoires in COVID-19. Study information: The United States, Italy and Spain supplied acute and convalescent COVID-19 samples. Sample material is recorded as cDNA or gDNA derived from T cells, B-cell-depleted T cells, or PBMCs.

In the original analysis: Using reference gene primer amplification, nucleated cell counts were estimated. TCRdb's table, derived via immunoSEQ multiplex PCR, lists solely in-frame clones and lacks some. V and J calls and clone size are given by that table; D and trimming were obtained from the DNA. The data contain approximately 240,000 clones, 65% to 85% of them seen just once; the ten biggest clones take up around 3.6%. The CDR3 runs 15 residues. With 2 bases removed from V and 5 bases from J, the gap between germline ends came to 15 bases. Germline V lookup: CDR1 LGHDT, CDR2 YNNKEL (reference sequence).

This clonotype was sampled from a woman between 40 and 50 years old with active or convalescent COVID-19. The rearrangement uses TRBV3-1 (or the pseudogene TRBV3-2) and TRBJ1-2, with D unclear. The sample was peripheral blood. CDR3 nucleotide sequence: TGTGCCAGCAGCCAATGGGGTGAGGGCCAATATGGCTACACCTTC. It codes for CASSQWGEGQYGYTF.